This T cell receptor (beta chain) was sequenced during a study of cytomegalovirus exposure and HLA in healthy donors. This CDR3 contains 14 residues. CDR1 is SQVTM, CDR2 ANQGSEA, per germline. PCR used 60 Vbeta primers and 13 Jbeta primers. Profiled with immunoSEQ multiplex PCR; TCRdb holds only in-frame clones, not every one. The repertoire holds under 200,000 clones, with over 75% as singletons. The V gene is TRBV29-1, the J gene TRBJ2-5; the D gene is possibly TRBD1 (6 bases). Matching the DNA end better, TRBJ2-7 makes the J call doubtful. The sequenced sample consisted of PBMCs. The clonotype comes from a woman in her forties or fifties in good health and CMV-seropositive. The CDR3 sequence is CSVATGLIAYEQYF. The CDR3, as DNA: TGCAGCGTTGCCACAGGGTTAATCGCCTACGAGCAGTACTTC.